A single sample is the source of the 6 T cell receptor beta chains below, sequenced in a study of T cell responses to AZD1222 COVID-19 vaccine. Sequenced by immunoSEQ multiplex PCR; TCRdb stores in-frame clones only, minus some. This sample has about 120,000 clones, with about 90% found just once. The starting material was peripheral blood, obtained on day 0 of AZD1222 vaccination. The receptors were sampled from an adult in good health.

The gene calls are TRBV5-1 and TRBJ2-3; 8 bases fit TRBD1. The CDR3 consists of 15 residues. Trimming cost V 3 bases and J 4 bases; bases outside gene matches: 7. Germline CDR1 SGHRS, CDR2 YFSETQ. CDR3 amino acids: CASSSGDRGADTQYF. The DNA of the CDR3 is TGCGCCAGCAGCTCGGGAGACAGGGGAGCAGATACGCAGTATTTT.

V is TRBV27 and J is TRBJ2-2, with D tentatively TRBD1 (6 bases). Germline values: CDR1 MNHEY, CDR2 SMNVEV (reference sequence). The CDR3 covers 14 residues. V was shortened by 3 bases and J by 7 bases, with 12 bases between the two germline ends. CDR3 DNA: TGTGCCAGCAGTTTCGGTCAGGGGATCGGGGAGCTGTTTTTT. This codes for CASSFGQGIGELFF.

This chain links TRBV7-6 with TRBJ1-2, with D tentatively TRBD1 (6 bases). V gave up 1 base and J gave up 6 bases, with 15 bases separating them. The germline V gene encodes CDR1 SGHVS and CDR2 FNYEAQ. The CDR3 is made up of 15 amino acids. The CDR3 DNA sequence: TGTGCCAGCAGCTTAGTTGGTACAGGGAGTGATGGCTACACCTTC. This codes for CASSLVGTGSDGYTF.

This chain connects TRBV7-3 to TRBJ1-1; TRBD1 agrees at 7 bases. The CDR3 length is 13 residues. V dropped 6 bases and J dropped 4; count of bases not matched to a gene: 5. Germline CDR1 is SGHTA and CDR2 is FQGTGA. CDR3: CASSRDRSTEAFF. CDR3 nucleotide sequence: TGTGCCAGCAGTCGGGACAGATCCACTGAAGCTTTCTTT.

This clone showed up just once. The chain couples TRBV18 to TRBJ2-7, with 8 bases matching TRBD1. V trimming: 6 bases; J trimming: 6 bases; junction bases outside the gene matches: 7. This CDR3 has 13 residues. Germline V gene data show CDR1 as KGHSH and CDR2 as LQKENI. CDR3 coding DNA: TGTGCCAGCTCTCGACTAGGACAGGGCGAGCAGTACTTC. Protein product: CASSRLGQGEQYF.

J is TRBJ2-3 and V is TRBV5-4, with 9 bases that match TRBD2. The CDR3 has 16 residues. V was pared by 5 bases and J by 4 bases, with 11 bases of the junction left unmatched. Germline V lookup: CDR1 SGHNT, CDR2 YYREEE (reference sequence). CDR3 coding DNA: TGTGCCAGCAGTTACGCTAGCGGGGCGGCCGCAGATACGCAGTATTTT. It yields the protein CASSYASGAAADTQYF.